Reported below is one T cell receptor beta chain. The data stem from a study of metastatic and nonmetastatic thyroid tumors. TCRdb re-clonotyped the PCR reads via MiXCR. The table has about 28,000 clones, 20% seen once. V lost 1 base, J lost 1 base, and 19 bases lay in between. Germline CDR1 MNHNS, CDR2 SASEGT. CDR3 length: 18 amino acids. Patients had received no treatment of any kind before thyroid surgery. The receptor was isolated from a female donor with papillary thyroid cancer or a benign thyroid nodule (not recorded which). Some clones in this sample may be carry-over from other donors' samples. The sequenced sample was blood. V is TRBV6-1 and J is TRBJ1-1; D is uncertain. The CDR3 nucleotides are TGTGCCAGCAGTGAAGGGGGTGGGATTGGCCTGAAGAACACTGAAGCTTTCTTT. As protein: CASSEGGGIGLKNTEAFF.